A single sample gave rise to the 4 T cell receptor beta chains below, sequenced in a study of blood T cell repertoires in COVID-19. Sequencing used immunoSEQ multiplex PCR; TCRdb keeps in-frame clones, though not all of them. The data hold about 250,000 clones, with just under 85% observed a single time. The specimen was peripheral blood. The receptors were gathered from an older man with acute or convalescent COVID-19.

The rearrangement uses TRBV6-5 and TRBJ1-5; D is possibly TRBD1 (6 bases). The germline CDR1 and CDR2 sequences are MNHEY and SVGAGI. The ends were cut back, 8 bases at V and 2 bases at J, with 16 bases in the middle. The CDR3 contains 15 residues. The CDR3, as DNA: TGTGCCAGCCACCCCAGGGGTACCGGCAATCAGCCCCAGCATTTT. Its translation: CASHPRGTGNQPQHF.

The chain is built from TRBV19 and TRBJ1-2, with no clear D. V lost 5 bases and J 4 bases, leaving 14 bases between the germline ends. This CDR3 is 14 amino acids long. Germline V gene lookup returns CDR1 LNHDA and CDR2 SQIVND (reference sequence). This chain's CDR3 is CASSLQRAGYGYTF. In DNA form, the CDR3 reads TGTGCCAGTAGTCTCCAGCGTGCGGGCTATGGCTACACCTTC.

The count of this clone is one. CDR3 sequence reads: CASSPGQGARRELFF. Written as DNA, the CDR3 is TGTGCCAGCAGCCCGGGACAGGGGGCGCGGAGGGAGCTGTTTTTT. The V gene is TRBV7-6, the J gene TRBJ2-2; 12 bases map to TRBD1. V shed 5 bases and J 9 bases; nucleotides not matched to a gene: 7. CDR3 length: 15 residues. CDR1 and CDR2 (germline): SGHVS, FNYEAQ.

This clone was counted only a few times. CDR3 amino acids: CASRTGGYFNYGYTF. The CDR3 DNA reads TGTGCCAGCAGGACAGGGGGCTACTTTAACTATGGCTACACCTTC. This chain joins TRBV27 and TRBJ1-2; 10 bases match TRBD1. This CDR3 comprises 15 residues. Trimming cost V 6 bases and J 1 base; bases outside gene matches: 5. From germline, CDR1 is MNHEY and CDR2 SMNVEV (reference sequence).